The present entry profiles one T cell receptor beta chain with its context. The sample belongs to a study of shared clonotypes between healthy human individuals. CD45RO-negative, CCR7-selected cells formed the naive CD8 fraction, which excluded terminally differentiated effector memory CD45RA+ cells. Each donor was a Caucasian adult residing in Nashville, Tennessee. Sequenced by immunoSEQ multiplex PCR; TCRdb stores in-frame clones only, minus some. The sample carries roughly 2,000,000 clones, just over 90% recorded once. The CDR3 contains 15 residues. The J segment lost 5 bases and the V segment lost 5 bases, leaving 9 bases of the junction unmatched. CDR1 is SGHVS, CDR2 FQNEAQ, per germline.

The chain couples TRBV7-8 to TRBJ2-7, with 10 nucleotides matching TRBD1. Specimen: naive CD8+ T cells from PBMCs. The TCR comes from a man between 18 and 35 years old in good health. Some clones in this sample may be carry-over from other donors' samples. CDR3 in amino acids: CASSVGTGEIHEQYF. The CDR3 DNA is TGTGCCAGCAGCGTAGGGACAGGGGAGATCCACGAGCAGTACTTC.